This section outlines one T cell receptor (beta chain) sequence together with its context. TCRdb's table, derived via immunoSEQ multiplex PCR, lists solely in-frame clones and lacks some. The sample includes fewer than 7,500 clones, 80% to 85% of them seen just once. These data are taken from a study of follicular helper T cells after annual influenza vaccination. The CDR3 has 15 amino acids. Trimming pared 5 bases from V and 0 bases from J, leaving 8 bases between. Germline V gene sequence: CDR1 MNHNY, CDR2 SVGAGI (reference sequence). Specified time point: 2015-2016 season, 7 days after influenza vaccination.

The chain employs TRBV6-6 and TRBJ2-6; D gene ambiguous. This clonotype originated in an adult who received the influenza vaccine. The specimen comprised CXCR5- memory CD4+ T cells sorted from blood, sampled 7 days after influenza vaccination. CDR3 residues: CASSGPVSGANVLTF. Written as DNA, the CDR3 is TGTGCCAGCAGTGGACCGGTCTCTGGGGCCAACGTCCTGACTTTC.